What follows describes a single T cell receptor beta chain. Its specificity is not known. Unmatched junction bases numbered 3, after V lost 4 bases and J lost 3 bases. CDR3 length equals 13 residues. The V gene's germline CDR1 is SGHAT and CDR2 FQNNGV. The sample originates from a study of graft-versus-host responses after intestinal transplantation. Study at large: Every one of the recipients received anti-thymocyte globulin induction and afterwards took tacrolimus and steroids for roughly three years.

This table comes from immunoSEQ multiplex PCR, and its TCRdb copy is limited to in-frame clones, with some not included. The top ten clones hold about 8% of a sample with roughly 85,000 clones, 91% of them seen once. Findings and limits, study-wide: An association linked early post-transplant HvG declines with peak circulating GvH clone levels. Analysis identified GvH clones in recipient marrow, with some appearing first in ileum or blood.

The chain combines TRBV11-2 with TRBJ2-7; 7 nucleotides align to TRBD1. Source: unstimulated CD8+ T cells sorted from spleen or lymph node cells, taken before transplant. The TCR originated in a human donor who was the organ donor for an intestinal transplant. In nucleotides, the CDR3 is TGTGCCAGCAGCTCCGACAGGGTCTACGAGCAGTACTTC. Protein product: CASSSDRVYEQYF.